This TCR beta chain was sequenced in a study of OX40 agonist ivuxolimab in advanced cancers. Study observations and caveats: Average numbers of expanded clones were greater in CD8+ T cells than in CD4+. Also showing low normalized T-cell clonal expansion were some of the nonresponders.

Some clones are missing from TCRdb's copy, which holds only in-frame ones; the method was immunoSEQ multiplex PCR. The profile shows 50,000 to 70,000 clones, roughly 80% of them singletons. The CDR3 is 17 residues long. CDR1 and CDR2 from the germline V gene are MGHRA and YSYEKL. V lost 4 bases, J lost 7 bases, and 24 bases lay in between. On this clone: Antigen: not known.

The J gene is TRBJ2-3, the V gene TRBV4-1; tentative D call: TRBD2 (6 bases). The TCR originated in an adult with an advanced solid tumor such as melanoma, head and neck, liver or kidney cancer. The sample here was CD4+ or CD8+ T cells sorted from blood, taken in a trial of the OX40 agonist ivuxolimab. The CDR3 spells CASSPTHLAPRINTQYF. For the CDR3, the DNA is TGCGCCAGCAGCCCCACTCACCTAGCGCCGCGGATAAATACGCAGTATTTT.